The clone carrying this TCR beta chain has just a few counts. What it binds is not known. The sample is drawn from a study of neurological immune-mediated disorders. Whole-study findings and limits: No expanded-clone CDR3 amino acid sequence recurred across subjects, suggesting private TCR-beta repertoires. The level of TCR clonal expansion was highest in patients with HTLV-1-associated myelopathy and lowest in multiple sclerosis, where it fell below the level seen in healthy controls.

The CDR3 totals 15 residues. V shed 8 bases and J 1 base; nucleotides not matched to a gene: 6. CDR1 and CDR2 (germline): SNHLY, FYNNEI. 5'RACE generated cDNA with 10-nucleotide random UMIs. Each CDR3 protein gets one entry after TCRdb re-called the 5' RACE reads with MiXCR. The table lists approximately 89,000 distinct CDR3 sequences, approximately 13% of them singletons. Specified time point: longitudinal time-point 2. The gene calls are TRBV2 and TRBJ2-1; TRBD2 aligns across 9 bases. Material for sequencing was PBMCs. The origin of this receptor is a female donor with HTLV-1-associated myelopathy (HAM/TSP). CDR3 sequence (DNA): TGTGCCAGCCAGCGGGGGGCTGGGTCCTACAATGAGCAGTTCTTC. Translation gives CASQRGAGSYNEQFF.